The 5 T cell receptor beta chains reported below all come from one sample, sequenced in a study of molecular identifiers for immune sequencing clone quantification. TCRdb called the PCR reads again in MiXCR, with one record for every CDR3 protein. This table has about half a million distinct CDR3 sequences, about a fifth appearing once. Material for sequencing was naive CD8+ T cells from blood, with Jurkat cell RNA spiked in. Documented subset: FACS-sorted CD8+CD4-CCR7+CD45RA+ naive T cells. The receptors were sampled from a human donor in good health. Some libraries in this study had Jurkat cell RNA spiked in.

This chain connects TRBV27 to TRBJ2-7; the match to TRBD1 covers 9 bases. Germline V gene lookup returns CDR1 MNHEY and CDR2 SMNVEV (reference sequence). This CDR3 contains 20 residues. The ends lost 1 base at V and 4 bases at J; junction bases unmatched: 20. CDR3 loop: CASSLFFGFGRGQGQYEQYF. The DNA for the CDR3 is TGTGCCAGCAGTTTATTTTTCGGTTTTGGTCGTGGACAGGGGCAATACGAGCAGTACTTC.

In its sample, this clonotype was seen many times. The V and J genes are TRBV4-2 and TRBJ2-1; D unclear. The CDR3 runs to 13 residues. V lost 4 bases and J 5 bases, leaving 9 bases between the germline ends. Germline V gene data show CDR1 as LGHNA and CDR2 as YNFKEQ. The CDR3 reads CASSLRTDNEQFF. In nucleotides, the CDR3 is TGTGCCAGCAGCCTGCGGACGGACAATGAGCAGTTCTTC.

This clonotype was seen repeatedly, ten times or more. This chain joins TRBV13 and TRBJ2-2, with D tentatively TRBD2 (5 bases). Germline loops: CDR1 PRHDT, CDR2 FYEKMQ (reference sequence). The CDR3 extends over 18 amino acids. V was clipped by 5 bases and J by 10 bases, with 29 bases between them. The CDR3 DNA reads TGTGCCAGCAGCCCTTTTGGTCCGGGGAGCGCTGGGGTGGAGGAGCTGTTTTTT. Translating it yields CASSPFGPGSAGVEELFF.

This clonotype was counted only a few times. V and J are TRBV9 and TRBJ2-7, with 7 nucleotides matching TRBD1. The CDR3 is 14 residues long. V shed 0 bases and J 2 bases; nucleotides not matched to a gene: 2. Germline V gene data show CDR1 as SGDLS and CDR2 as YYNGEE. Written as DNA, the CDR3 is TGTGCCAGCAGCGTAGATCAGGGGGCCTACGAGCAGTACTTC. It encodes CASSVDQGAYEQYF.

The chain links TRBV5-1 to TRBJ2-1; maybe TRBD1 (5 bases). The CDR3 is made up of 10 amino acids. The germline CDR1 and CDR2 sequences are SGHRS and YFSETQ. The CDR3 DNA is TGCGGCAAGCGAAGGGGTGAGCAGTTCTTC. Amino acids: CGKRRGEQFF.